Listed below are T cell receptor beta chains from one sample, sequenced in a study of early T cells in non-severe SARS-CoV-2 infection. TCRdb called the 5' RACE reads again in MiXCR, with one record for every CDR3 protein. Of 65,000 to 95,000 distinct CDR3 sequences listed, 5% were seen once; the top ten hold about 7%. Here the sequenced sample was whole blood, taken at baseline. These receptors were collected from an adult who was a healthcare worker with PCR-confirmed SARS-CoV-2 infection or an uninfected control (not recorded which). Each CDR3 is given with its conserved first and last residue. The D gene is left open where the match is weak. Size tells how often a clone was seen (once, few, many) or the class of an expanded clone, and some rows leave it out.

v_gene	d_gene	abundance	len	j_gene	CDR3nt	CDR3aa
TRBV11-2	.	few	14	TRBJ2-7	TGTGCCAGCAGCTTAGATGCGCAGCCCTACGAGCAGTACTTC	CASSLDAQPYEQYF
TRBV7-6	.	many	15	TRBJ2-7	TGTGCCAGCAGCTACGGAACCACACGTCCGGACGAGCAGTACTTC	CASSYGTTRPDEQYF
TRBV29-1	TRBD2	many	11	TRBJ2-1	TGCCTCGGGGGGTTCAGCAATGAGCAGTTCTTC	CLGGFSNEQFF
TRBV7-3	.	many	12	TRBJ2-1	TGTGCCAGCAGCCCCGCGAGCGGCCCAAAGTTCTTC	CASSPASGPKFF
TRBV30	TRBD1	.	12	TRBJ1-4	TGTGCCACCGACAGGGCAGAAGGAAAACTGTTTTTT	CATDRAEGKLFF
TRBV29-1	.	few	12	TRBJ2-6	TGCAGCGTCCCCTCTGGGGCCAACGTCCTGACTTTC	CSVPSGANVLTF
TRBV29-1	.	few	14	TRBJ2-1	TGCAGCGTTGAGGGACTCGCCGGATACAATGAGCAGTTCTTC	CSVEGLAGYNEQFF
TRBV10-3	.	few	14	TRBJ2-7	TGTGCCATCAGTGATGGAGACACCTTATACGAGCAGTACTTC	CAISDGDTLYEQYF
TRBV5-1	TRBD2	.	14	TRBJ2-1	TGCGCCAGCAGCTGGAGCGGGAGCTACAATGAGCAGTTCTTC	CASSWSGSYNEQFF
TRBV2	TRBD1	.	14	TRBJ2-7	TGTGCCAGCAGTGAAAGACAGGGGGCCTACGAGCAGTACTTC	CASSERQGAYEQYF
TRBV12-3/TRBV12-4	.	many	12	TRBJ2-5	TGTGCCAGCACAAGGGGGGCCGAGACCCAGTACTTC	CASTRGAETQYF
TRBV27	.	many	17	TRBJ1-5	TGTGCCAGCAGGATTATCACAGGAGCCTATAGCAATCAGCCCCAGCATTTT	CASRIITGAYSNQPQHF
TRBV6-5	.	.	11	TRBJ1-2	TGTGCCAGCAGTTACCTAGGCAGCTACACCTTC	CASSYLGSYTF
TRBV6-2/TRBV6-3	.	many	16	TRBJ1-5	TGTGCCAGCAGTTACCCGGGACGGAGAGGCAATCAGCCCCAGCATTTT	CASSYPGRRGNQPQHF
TRBV3-1	.	many	15	TRBJ2-7	TGTGCCAGCAGCCCGGTACAGGGAGGTGATGACGAGCAGTACTTC	CASSPVQGGDDEQYF
TRBV7-6	TRBD2	many	14	TRBJ2-5	TGTGCCAGCAGCCACCCGATGCGGGAGCAGACCCAGTACTTC	CASSHPMREQTQYF
TRBV25-1	.	many	11	TRBJ1-3	TGTGCCAGCACACTCGGAAACACCATATATTTT	CASTLGNTIYF
TRBV6-1	TRBD1	.	17	TRBJ1-2	TGTGCCAGCATCCTATCCGGGACAGGGGGCAGTGGCTATGGCTACACCTTC	CASILSGTGGSGYGYTF
TRBV28	TRBD2	many	15	TRBJ2-7	TGTGCCAGCAGTCTCGAGGGAGGGGACCGTTACGAGCAGTACTTC	CASSLEGGDRYEQYF
TRBV14	TRBD2	many	15	TRBJ2-3	TGTGCCAGCAGAGCTGGGACTAGCGGGAGTCATACGCAGTATTTT	CASRAGTSGSHTQYF
TRBV6-1	.	.	16	TRBJ2-3	TGTGCCAGCAGTGAGGCGGGGGCGCCGCCGCGGGATACGCAGTATTTT	CASSEAGAPPRDTQYF
TRBV20-1	.	.	15	TRBJ2-7	TGCAGTGCCCCCAAGGCCTTCCTCGGGACCTACGAGCAGTACTTC	CSAPKAFLGTYEQYF
TRBV27	.	many	15	TRBJ1-5	TGTGCCAGCAGCCCTGGCTCCGGGAGCAATCAGCCCCAGCATTTT	CASSPGSGSNQPQHF
TRBV12-3/TRBV12-4	TRBD2	many	16	TRBJ2-1	TGTGCCAGCAGTTTCCCGGGACTAGCGGGAGTCGGAGGGCAGTTCTTC	CASSFPGLAGVGGQFF
TRBV7-6	.	many	16	TRBJ1-1	TGTGCCAGCAGCCGCCCCGGACGAGGCATGAACACTGAAGCTTTCTTT	CASSRPGRGMNTEAFF
TRBV30	TRBD1	many	11	TRBJ1-1	TGTGCCTGGGCGGGACAGACCGAAGCTTTCTTT	CAWAGQTEAFF
TRBV7-8	TRBD2	many	18	TRBJ2-1	TGTGCCAGCAGCTCGATAGGGACTAGCGGGAGTGTTTACAATGAGCAGTTCTTC	CASSSIGTSGSVYNEQFF
TRBV14	.	many	17	TRBJ1-2	TGTGCCAGCAGCCAAGCCGGCGGGTATGGAGGACTTTATGGCTACACCTTC	CASSQAGGYGGLYGYTF
TRBV11-2	.	few	14	TRBJ2-7	TGTGCCAGCAGCTCCCGACCGGGACGTTACGAGCAGTACTTC	CASSSRPGRYEQYF
TRBV12-3/TRBV12-4	.	many	13	TRBJ1-4	TGTGCCAGCAGTTCGTCAGGGCGAGAAAAACTGTTTTTT	CASSSSGREKLFF
TRBV7-3	TRBD2	few	19	TRBJ2-1	TGTGCCAGCAGCTCCCCGGGACTAGCGGGAGTGGGCTCCTACAATGAGCAGTTCTTC	CASSSPGLAGVGSYNEQFF
TRBV28	TRBD1	few	21	TRBJ1-1	TGTGCCAGCAGTTTATGGGCAGGGGGTGTCCCCCACCGAGGGACTTACACTGAAGCTTTCTTT	CASSLWAGGVPHRGTYTEAFF
TRBV5-8	TRBD1	.	19	TRBJ2-1	TGTGCCAGCAGCTCCAGGGGGCTCCTGGGCGGAAGTTCGGGCCATAGGCAGTTCTTC	CASSSRGLLGGSSGHRQFF
TRBV6-5	TRBD2	many	15	TRBJ2-7	TGTGCCAGCAGTTACCGGGGGGGATGGACATCCGAGCAGTACTTC	CASSYRGGWTSEQYF
TRBV20-1	.	many	16	TRBJ2-3	TGCAGTGCTAGACCCCCCGGCGGGGTCCCATCAGATACGCAGTATTTT	CSARPPGGVPSDTQYF
TRBV6-5	TRBD1	.	13	TRBJ1-5	TGTGCCAGCAGTTCTGCCAGGGGACAGCCCCGGCATTTT	CASSSARGQPRHF
TRBV5-1	.	many	16	TRBJ2-1	TGCGCCAGCAGCTTGAGGGGGCAGCGGGCCTACAATGAGCAGTTCTTC	CASSLRGQRAYNEQFF
TRBV5-5	.	.	15	TRBJ2-5	TGTGCCAGCAGCTGGAGGGACAGCAGCCAAGAGACCCAGTACTTC	CASSWRDSSQETQYF
TRBV6-5	.	many	16	TRBJ1-1	TGTGCCAGCAGTCCCCTAAGTTGGCAGGGAAACACTGAAGCTTTCTTT	CASSPLSWQGNTEAFF
TRBV4-2	.	many	14	TRBJ2-5	TGTGCCAGCAGCCAAGCCGGGACTCAAGAGACCCAGTACTTC	CASSQAGTQETQYF
TRBV25-1	TRBD1	few	14	TRBJ1-1	TGTGCCAGCAGTGACCACAGGGGAAGCACTGAAGCTTTCTTT	CASSDHRGSTEAFF
TRBV20-1	TRBD1	.	14	TRBJ2-3	TGCAGTGCCTCCCTGGACAGGGGCAAAAATACGCAGTATTTT	CSASLDRGKNTQYF
TRBV7-3	.	many	15	TRBJ1-6	TGTGCCAGCAGCTTAATGGGCAGGGATAATTCACCCCTCCACTTT	CASSLMGRDNSPLHF
TRBV20-1	.	many	14	TRBJ1-3	TGCAGTGCTCCAGACCGAGAACCAGGAAACACCATATATTTT	CSAPDREPGNTIYF
TRBV18	TRBD2	many	17	TRBJ2-3	TGTGCCAGCTCACTCGTTCCGACTAGCGGGAGCACAGATACGCAGTATTTT	CASSLVPTSGSTDTQYF
TRBV7-2	.	many	13	TRBJ2-1	TGTGCCAGCAGTTACCCGGGGTACAATGAGCAGTTCTTC	CASSYPGYNEQFF
TRBV7-8	.	.	15	TRBJ2-5	TGTGCCAGCATCTTAGAGTCGACGTTCCAAGAGACCCAGTACTTC	CASILESTFQETQYF
TRBV2	.	.	15	TRBJ2-1	TGTGCCAGCAAAGTACGGGGGAGCTCCTACAATGAGCAGTTCTTC	CASKVRGSSYNEQFF
TRBV20-1	.	few	11	TRBJ2-7	TGCAGTGGGTCGAGGGACTACGAGCAGTACTTC	CSGSRDYEQYF
TRBV27	.	.	12	TRBJ2-1	TGTGCCAGCAGTTTAAGCCGCAATGAGCAGTTCTTC	CASSLSRNEQFF
TRBV27	.	.	14	TRBJ1-6	TGTGCCACCTCTACCGGGACGGGGAATTCACCCCTCCACTTT	CATSTGTGNSPLHF
TRBV20-1	.	.	14	TRBJ2-1	TGCAGTGCTAGATCCGCGGGACCTTACAATGAGCAGTTCTTC	CSARSAGPYNEQFF